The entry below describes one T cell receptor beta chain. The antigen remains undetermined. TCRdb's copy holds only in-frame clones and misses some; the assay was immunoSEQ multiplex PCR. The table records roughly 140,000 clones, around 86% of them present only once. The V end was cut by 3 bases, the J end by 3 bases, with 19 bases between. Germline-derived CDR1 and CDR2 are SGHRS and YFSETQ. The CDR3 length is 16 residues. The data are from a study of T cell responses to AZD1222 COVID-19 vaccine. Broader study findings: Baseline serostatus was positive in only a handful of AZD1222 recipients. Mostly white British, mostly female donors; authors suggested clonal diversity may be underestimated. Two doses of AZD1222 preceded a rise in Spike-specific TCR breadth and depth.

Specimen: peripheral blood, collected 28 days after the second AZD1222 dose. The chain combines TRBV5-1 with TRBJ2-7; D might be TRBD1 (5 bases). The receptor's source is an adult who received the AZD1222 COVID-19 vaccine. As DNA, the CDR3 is TGCGCCAGCAGCTCCTCCCCCGACAGACTGGGCTACGAGCAGTACTTC. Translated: CASSSSPDRLGYEQYF.